This record concerns one TCR beta chain sequence. The entry originates in a study of blood T cell repertoires in COVID-19. Clones were read by immunoSEQ multiplex PCR, and TCRdb kept only the in-frame ones, dropping some. The repertoire has under 300,000 clones, under 90% of them found once; the top ten carry under 2.5%. Ages ranged from about 18 to 89 years, with residence in 20 to 30 US areas. This CDR3 contains 15 residues. Trimming took 0 bases from V and 4 from J, leaving 12 bases between them. Germline values: CDR1 SGHRS, CDR2 YFSETQ. This sequence was found in a woman aged 55 to 70 who had recovered from COVID-19. V usage is TRBV5-1 and J usage is TRBJ2-3, with D possibly TRBD1 on 6 matching bases. The source material was PBMCs or T cells enriched from blood (not recorded which). CDR3 nucleotide sequence: TGCGCCAGCAGCTTGGACAGGGTGGGGCCAGATACGCAGTATTTT. Translation: CASSLDRVGPDTQYF.